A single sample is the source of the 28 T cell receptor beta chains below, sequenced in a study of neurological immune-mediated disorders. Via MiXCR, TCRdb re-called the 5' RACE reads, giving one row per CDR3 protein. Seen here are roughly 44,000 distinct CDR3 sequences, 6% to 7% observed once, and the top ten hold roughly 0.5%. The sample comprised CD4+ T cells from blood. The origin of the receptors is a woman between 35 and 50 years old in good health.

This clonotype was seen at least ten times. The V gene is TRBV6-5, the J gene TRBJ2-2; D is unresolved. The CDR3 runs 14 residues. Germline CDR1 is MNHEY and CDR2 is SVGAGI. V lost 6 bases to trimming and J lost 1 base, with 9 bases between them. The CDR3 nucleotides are TGTGCCAGCAGGGCAGTTCAGAACACCGGGGAGCTGTTTTTT. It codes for CASRAVQNTGELFF.

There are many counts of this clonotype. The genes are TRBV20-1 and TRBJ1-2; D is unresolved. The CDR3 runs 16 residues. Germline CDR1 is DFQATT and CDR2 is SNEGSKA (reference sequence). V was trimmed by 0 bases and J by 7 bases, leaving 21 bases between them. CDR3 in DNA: TGCAGTGCTAGAGATCTCCTTGGAGCCTCGGGTGGTGGCTACACCTTC. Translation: CSARDLLGASGGGYTF.

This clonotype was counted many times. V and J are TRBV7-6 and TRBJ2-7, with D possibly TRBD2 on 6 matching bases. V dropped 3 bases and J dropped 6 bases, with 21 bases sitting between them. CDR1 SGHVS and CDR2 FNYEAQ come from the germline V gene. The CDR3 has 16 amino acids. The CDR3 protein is CASSLTPGLVVTEQYF. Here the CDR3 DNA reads TGTGCCAGCAGCTTGACTCCGGGACTCGTCGTCACCGAGCAGTACTTC.

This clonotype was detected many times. The CDR3 loop reads CASSRYSAGTQYF. The CDR3 DNA reads TGTGCCAGCAGCCGCTATAGTGCGGGTACGCAGTATTTT. The chain is built from TRBV28 and TRBJ2-3, with D perhaps matching TRBD2 (5 bases). Germline V lookup: CDR1 MDHEN, CDR2 SYDVKM. This CDR3 is 13 amino acids long. V shed 6 bases and J shed 8 bases, with 15 bases lying between them.

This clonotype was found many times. The CDR3 reads CASSTGQGTTEAFF. Here the CDR3 DNA reads TGCGCCAGCAGCACGGGACAGGGGACCACTGAAGCTTTCTTT. The chain links TRBV5-1 to TRBJ1-1; 10 nucleotides match TRBD1. This CDR3 is built from 14 residues. Germline V CDR1 and CDR2: SGHRS, YFSETQ. Losses at the gene ends were 4 bases for V and 4 bases for J; bases not matched to a gene: 4.

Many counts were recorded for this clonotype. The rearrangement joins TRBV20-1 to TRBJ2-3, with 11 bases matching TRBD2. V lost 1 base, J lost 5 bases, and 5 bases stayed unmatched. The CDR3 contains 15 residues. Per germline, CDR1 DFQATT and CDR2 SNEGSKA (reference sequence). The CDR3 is CSARGSGRARDTQYF. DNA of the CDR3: TGCAGTGCTAGAGGTAGCGGGAGGGCCAGAGATACGCAGTATTTT.

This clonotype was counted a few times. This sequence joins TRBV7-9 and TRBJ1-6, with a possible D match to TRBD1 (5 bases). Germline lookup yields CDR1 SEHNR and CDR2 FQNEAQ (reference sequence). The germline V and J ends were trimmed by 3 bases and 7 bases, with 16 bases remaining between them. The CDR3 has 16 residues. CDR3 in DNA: TGTGCCAGCAGCTTTAAGGAGGGACGGAAGAATTCACCCCTCCACTTT. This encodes CASSFKEGRKNSPLHF.

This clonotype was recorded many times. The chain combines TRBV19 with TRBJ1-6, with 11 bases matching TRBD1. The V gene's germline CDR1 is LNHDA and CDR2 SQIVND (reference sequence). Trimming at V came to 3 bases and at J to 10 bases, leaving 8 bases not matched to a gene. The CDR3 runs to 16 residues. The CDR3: CASSIRTGGIGSPLHF. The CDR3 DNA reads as TGTGCCAGTAGTATCCGGACAGGGGGCATAGGATCACCCCTCCACTTT.

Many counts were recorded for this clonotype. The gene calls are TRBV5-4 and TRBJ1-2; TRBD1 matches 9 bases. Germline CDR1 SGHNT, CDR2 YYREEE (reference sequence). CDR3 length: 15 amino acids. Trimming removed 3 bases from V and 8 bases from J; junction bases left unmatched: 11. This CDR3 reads CASSYQGQGMEGYTF. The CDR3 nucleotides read TGTGCCAGCAGCTATCAGGGACAGGGAATGGAGGGCTACACCTTC. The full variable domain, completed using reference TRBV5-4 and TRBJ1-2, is ETGVTQSPTHLIKTRGQQVTLRCSSQSGHNTVSWYQQALGQGPQFIFQYYREEENGRGNFPPRFSGLQFPNYSSELNVNALELDDSALYLCASSYQGQGMEGYTFGSGTRLTVV.

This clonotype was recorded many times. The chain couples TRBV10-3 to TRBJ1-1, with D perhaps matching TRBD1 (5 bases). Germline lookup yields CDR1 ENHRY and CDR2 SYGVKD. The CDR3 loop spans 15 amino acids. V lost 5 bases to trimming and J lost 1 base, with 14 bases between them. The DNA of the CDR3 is TGTGCCATCAGTCCTGGTGGGGGGAAGAACACTGAAGCTTTCTTT. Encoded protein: CAISPGGGKNTEAFF.

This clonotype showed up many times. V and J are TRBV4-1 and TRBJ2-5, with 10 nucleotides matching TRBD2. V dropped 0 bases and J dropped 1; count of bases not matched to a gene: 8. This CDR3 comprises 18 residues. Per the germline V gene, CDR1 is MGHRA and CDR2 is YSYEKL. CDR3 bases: TGCGCCAGCAGCCAAGAAGGTACCGCTAGCGGGAGCCAAGAGACCCAGTACTTC. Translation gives CASSQEGTASGSQETQYF.

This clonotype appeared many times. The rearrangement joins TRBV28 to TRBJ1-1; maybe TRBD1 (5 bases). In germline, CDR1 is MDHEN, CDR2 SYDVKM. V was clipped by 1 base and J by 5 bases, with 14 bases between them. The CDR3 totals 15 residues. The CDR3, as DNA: TGTGCCAGCAGTTTATCCCCCGGGGCTGGGACTGAAGCTTTCTTT. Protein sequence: CASSLSPGAGTEAFF.

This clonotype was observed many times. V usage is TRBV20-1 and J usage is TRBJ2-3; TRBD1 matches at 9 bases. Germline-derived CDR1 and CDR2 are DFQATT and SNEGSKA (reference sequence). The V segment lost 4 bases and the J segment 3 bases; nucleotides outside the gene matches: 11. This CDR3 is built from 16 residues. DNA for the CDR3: TGCAGTGCTATGATCAACAGGGGGCTGGATACAGATACGCAGTATTTT. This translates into CSAMINRGLDTDTQYF.

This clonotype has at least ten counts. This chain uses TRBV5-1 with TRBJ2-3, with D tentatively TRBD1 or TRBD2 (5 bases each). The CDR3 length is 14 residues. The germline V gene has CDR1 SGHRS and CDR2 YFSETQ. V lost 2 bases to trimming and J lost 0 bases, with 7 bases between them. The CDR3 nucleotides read TGCGCCAGCAGCTTCGGGGCCAGCACAGATACGCAGTATTTT. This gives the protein CASSFGASTDTQYF.

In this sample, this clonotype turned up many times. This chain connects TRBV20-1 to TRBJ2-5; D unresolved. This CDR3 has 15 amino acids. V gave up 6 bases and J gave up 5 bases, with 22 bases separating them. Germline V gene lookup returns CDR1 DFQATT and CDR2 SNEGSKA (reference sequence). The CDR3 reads CSATHPLSGEETQYF. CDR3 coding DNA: TGCAGTGCCACCCACCCCTTATCAGGAGAGGAGACCCAGTACTTC.

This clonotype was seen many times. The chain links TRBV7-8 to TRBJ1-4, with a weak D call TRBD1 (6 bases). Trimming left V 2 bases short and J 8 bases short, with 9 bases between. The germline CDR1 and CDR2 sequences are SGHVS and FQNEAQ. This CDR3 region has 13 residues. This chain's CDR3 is CASSLLRGEKLFF. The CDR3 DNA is TGTGCCAGCAGCTTACTCAGGGGAGAAAAACTGTTTTTT.

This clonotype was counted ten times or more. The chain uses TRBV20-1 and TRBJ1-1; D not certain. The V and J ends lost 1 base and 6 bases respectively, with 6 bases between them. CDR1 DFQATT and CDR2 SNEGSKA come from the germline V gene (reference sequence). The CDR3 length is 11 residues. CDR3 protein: CSARALSEAFF. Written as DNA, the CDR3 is TGCAGTGCTAGAGCTTTATCTGAAGCTTTCTTT.

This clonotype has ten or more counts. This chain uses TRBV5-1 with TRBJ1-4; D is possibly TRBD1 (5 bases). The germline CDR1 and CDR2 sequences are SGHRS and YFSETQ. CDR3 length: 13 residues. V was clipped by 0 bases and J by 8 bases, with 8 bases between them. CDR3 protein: CASSLGQKEKLFF. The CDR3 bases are TGCGCCAGCAGCTTGGGACAGAAGGAAAAACTGTTTTTT.

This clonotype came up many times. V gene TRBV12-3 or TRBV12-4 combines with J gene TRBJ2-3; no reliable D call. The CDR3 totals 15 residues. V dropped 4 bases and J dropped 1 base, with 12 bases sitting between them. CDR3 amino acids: CASSSIELGTDTQYF. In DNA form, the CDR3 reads TGTGCCAGCAGTTCTATTGAGCTTGGCACAGATACGCAGTATTTT.

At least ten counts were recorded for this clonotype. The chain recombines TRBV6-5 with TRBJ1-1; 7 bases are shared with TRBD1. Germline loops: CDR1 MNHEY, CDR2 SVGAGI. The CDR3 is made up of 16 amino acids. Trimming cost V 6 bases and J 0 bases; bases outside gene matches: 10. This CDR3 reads CASRGKTGTMNTEAFF. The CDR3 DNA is TGTGCCAGCAGAGGAAAGACAGGGACCATGAACACTGAAGCTTTCTTT.

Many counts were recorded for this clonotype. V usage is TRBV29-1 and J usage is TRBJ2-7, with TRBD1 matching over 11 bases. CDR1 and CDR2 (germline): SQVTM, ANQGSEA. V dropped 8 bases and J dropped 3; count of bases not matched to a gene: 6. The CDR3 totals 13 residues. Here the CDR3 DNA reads TGCAGCATTTGGACAGGGGGCGTCTACGAGCAGTACTTC. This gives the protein CSIWTGGVYEQYF.

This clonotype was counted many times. The CDR3 protein is CASSNYRVTKGAGELFF. CDR3 in DNA: TGTGCCAGCAGTAATTATCGTGTGACAAAGGGGGCCGGGGAGCTGTTTTTT. J is TRBJ2-2 and V is TRBV6-2 or TRBV6-3, with D perhaps matching TRBD1 (6 bases). The germline V and J ends were trimmed by 5 bases and 6 bases, with 22 bases remaining between them. This CDR3 region has 17 residues. Germline CDR1 MNHEY, CDR2 SVGEGT.

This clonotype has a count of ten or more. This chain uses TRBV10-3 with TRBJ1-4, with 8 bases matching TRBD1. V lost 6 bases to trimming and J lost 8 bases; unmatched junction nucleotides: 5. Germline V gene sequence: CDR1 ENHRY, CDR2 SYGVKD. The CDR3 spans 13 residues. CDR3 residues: CAISRQGKEKLFF. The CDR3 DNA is TGTGCCATCAGCCGACAGGGGAAGGAAAAACTGTTTTTT.

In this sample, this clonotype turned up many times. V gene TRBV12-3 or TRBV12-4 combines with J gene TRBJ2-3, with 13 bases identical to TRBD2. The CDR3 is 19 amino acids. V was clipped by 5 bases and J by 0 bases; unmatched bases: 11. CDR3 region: CASSAGRTSGRASTDTQYF. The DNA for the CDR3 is TGTGCCAGCAGTGCAGGACGGACTAGCGGGAGAGCAAGCACAGATACGCAGTATTTT.

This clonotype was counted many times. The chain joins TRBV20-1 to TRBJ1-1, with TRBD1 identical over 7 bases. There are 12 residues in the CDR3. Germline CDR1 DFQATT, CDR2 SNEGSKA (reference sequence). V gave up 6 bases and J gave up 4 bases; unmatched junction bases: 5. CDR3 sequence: CSADREGTEAFF. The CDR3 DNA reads TGCAGTGCCGACAGGGAGGGCACTGAAGCTTTCTTT.

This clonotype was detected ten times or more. The DNA of the CDR3 is TGCAGCGTTGAAGGACTAGCGGGAGGACGGAACACCGGGGAGCTGTTTTTT. Its translation: CSVEGLAGGRNTGELFF. The chain links TRBV29-1 to TRBJ2-2; 13 positions match TRBD2. This CDR3 contains 17 residues. Germline CDR1 reads SQVTM; CDR2 reads ANQGSEA. Trimming took 1 base from V and 1 from J; bases not matched to a gene: 3.

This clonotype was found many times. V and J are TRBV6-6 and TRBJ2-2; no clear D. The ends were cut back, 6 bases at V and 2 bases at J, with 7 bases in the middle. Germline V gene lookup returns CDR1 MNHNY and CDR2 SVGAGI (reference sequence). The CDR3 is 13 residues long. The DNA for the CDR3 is TGTGCCAGCAGAACCTCAAACACCGGGGAGCTGTTTTTT. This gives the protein CASRTSNTGELFF.

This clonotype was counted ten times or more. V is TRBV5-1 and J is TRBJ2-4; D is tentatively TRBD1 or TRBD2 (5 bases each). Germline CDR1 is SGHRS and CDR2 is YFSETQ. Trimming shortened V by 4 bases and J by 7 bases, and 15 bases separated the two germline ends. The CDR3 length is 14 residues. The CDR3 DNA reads TGCGCCAGCAGCCCGCTTGGGGGTCCGAACATTCAGTACTTC. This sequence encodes CASSPLGGPNIQYF.